Given below is one T cell receptor beta chain in context. Its antigen is not identified. Primers: 60 Vbeta forward and 13 Jbeta reverse. The assay was immunoSEQ multiplex PCR, and TCRdb's table has in-frame clones only and misses some. The listing records about 150,000 clones. This sample was taken from a study of cytomegalovirus exposure and HLA in healthy donors. Germline assignment: CDR1 SGHRS and CDR2 YFSETQ. Trimming took 1 base from V and 7 from J; bases not matched to a gene: 4. The CDR3 runs 14 residues. Study findings and constraints: Some 16,000 TCR beta sequences were associated with HLA alleles at 0.05 false discovery rate in a later analysis.

This chain joins TRBV5-1 and TRBJ2-1; TRBD2 agrees at 8 bases. The sequencing input was PBMCs. The sequence came from a woman aged 50 to 60 in good health and CMV-seronegative. The CDR3 DNA is TGCGCCAGCAGCTTGTCTCCGGGGGGGAATGAGCAGTTCTTC. It is translated as CASSLSPGGNEQFF.